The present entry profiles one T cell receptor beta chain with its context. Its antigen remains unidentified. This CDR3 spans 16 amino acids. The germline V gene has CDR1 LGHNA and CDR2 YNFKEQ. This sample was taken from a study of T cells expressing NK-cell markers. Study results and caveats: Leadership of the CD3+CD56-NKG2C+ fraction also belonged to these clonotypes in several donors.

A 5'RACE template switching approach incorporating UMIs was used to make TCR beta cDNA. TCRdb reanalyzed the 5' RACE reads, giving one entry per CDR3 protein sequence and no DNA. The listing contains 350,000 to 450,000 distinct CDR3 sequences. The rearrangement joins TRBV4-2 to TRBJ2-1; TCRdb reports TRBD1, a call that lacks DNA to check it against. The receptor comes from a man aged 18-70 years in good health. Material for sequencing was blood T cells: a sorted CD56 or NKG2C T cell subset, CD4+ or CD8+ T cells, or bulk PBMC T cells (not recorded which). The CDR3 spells CASSQGRQGAYNEQFF.